These 8 T cell receptor beta chains share one sample of origin, sequenced in a study of diagnostic markers for celiac disease. TCRdb re-called the reads and catalogs CDR3 proteins one per entry, DNA excluded. Recorded here are under 9,500 distinct CDR3 sequences; the top ten clones represent over 6%. The sequenced sample was either unsorted cells or a sorted T cell fraction (not recorded which). The origin of the receptors is a human donor. This table probably holds off-target reads from a library built for another chain.

This chain uses TRBV27 with TRBJ2-2. CDR3 length equals 14 residues. In germline, CDR1 is MNHEY, CDR2 SMNVEV (reference sequence). CDR3 in amino acids: CASSAAEDTGELFF.

In terms of frequency, this clonotype is medium-sized. This chain joins TRBV25-1 and TRBJ1-1; TCRdb's assignment of TRBD1 cannot be checked, as there is no DNA. CDR3 length equals 18 residues. Germline lookup yields CDR1 MGHDK and CDR2 SYGVNS. The CDR3 loop is CASSPLILKRNLNTEAFF.

This clonotype is called medium-sized based on its frequency. The genes are TRBV12-3 or TRBV12-4 and TRBJ2-7. CDR3 size: 12 residues. The CDR3 here is CASSPNRVEQYF.

This clonotype is called large based on its frequency. The J gene is TRBJ1-1, the V gene TRBV5-1; the D call of TRBD1 rests on TCRdb alone, since no DNA is present to check it. The CDR3 consists of 11 residues. CDR1 is SGHRS, CDR2 YFSETQ, per germline. This CDR3 reads CASHKGAEAFF.

This rearrangement joins TRBV7-8 to TRBJ2-3; there is no DNA to check the TCRdb D call of TRBD1. The CDR3 totals 13 residues. Per the germline V gene, CDR1 is SGHVS and CDR2 is FQNEAQ. CDR3 protein: CASSLAREDTQYF.

Its frequency marks this clonotype as medium-sized. The V call is TRBV10-3, the J call TRBJ2-7; TCRdb picks TRBD2, but there is no DNA to check that call. The CDR3 consists of 14 residues. Germline CDR1 ENHRY, CDR2 SYGVKD. CDR3 region: CAIGREAAAYEQYF.

The chain links TRBV7-2 to TRBJ2-7; the D gene TCRdb calls, TRBD1, cannot be checked with no DNA. The CDR3 extends over 14 amino acids. Germline V CDR1 and CDR2: SGHTA, FQGNSA. The CDR3: CASSLGPDRAKKYF.

By frequency, this clonotype is medium-sized (0.01 to 0.1%). The chain is built from TRBV29-1 and TRBJ2-3. Germline V lookup: CDR1 SQVTM, CDR2 ANQGSEA. The CDR3 loop spans 13 amino acids. The CDR3 is CSVELLGQDTQYF.